The rows below give T cell receptor beta chains drawn from one sample of a study of CD8+ T cells in alopecia areata. Produced via immunoSEQ multiplex PCR; TCRdb's table is partial and in-frame only. The sample has fewer than 40,000 clones; 45% to 65% are singletons. Sequencing input: CD4+ Tregs sorted from blood. All receptors derive from a human donor with alopecia areata. Each CDR3 is given with its conserved first and last residue. Each record gives: D gene, J gene, V gene, clone size, CDR3 DNA, CDR3 protein. The D gene is left open where the match is weak. A clone size is listed for some rows: how often the clone was seen (once, few, many), or a class if it is expanded.

d_call: .
j_call: TRBJ1-5
v_call: TRBV19
clone_size: .
cdr3_nt: TGTGCCAGTGGTAGATTCAATCAGCCCCAGCATTTT
cdr3_aa: CASGRFNQPQHF

d_call: .
j_call: TRBJ1-2
v_call: TRBV30
clone_size: .
cdr3_nt: TGTGCCTGGACCCCACTAGGCTGGGCGGACGGTGGCTACACCTTC
cdr3_aa: CAWTPLGWADGGYTF

d_call: TRBD2
j_call: TRBJ2-3
v_call: TRBV4-1
clone_size: few
cdr3_nt: TGCGCCAGCAGCCAAGGAAGCGGGAGGGCCTTCACAGATACGCAGTATTTT
cdr3_aa: CASSQGSGRAFTDTQYF

d_call: .
j_call: TRBJ1-1
v_call: TRBV7-3
clone_size: .
cdr3_nt: TGTGCCAGCAGCTCGTTGACCATTTTGAACACTGAAGCTTTCTTT
cdr3_aa: CASSSLTILNTEAFF

d_call: .
j_call: TRBJ1-5
v_call: TRBV5-1
clone_size: .
cdr3_nt: TGCGCCAGCAGCTTGGCAGGGGCCGGTCAGCCCCAGCATTTT
cdr3_aa: CASSLAGAGQPQHF

d_call: TRBD1
j_call: TRBJ2-7
v_call: TRBV7-9
clone_size: .
cdr3_nt: TGTGCCAGCAGCGATCCGGGACAGGGCGCCTCCTACGAGCAGTACTTC
cdr3_aa: CASSDPGQGASYEQYF

d_call: .
j_call: TRBJ1-6
v_call: TRBV5-4
clone_size: .
cdr3_nt: TGTGCCAGCAGCCCGCATAGCTCCTATAATTCACCCCTCCACTTT
cdr3_aa: CASSPHSSYNSPLHF

d_call: .
j_call: TRBJ2-4
v_call: TRBV5-4
clone_size: .
cdr3_nt: TGTGCCAGCAGCTTTAAGGGGGGCAAAAACATTCAGTACTTC
cdr3_aa: CASSFKGGKNIQYF

d_call: .
j_call: TRBJ2-3
v_call: TRBV5-1
clone_size: .
cdr3_nt: TGCGCCAGCAGCCGAGGACAGCTTAGCACAGATACGCAGTATTTT
cdr3_aa: CASSRGQLSTDTQYF

d_call: TRBD1
j_call: TRBJ2-1
v_call: TRBV30
clone_size: few
cdr3_nt: TGTGCCTGGAGTGTACCCGGGACAGCAATCAATGAGCAGTTCTTC
cdr3_aa: CAWSVPGTAINEQFF

d_call: TRBD2
j_call: TRBJ2-1
v_call: TRBV11-2
clone_size: few
cdr3_nt: TGTGCCAGCACCCTACTAGCGGGGACCTCGAATGAGCAGTTCTTC
cdr3_aa: CASTLLAGTSNEQFF

d_call: TRBD1
j_call: TRBJ2-5
v_call: TRBV2
clone_size: .
cdr3_nt: TGTGCCAGCAACTATGACAGGGGTGGGGAGCAGTACTTC
cdr3_aa: CASNYDRGGEQYF

d_call: .
j_call: TRBJ1-1
v_call: TRBV29-1
clone_size: few
cdr3_nt: TGCAGCGTTGAAGTAAAACAGGGCGACACTGAAGCTTTCTTT
cdr3_aa: CSVEVKQGDTEAFF

d_call: .
j_call: TRBJ2-5
v_call: TRBV7-9
clone_size: .
cdr3_nt: TGTGCCAGCAGCCAGGCAGCCGATCTCCGGGAGACCCAGTACTTC
cdr3_aa: CASSQAADLRETQYF

d_call: TRBD1
j_call: TRBJ2-2
v_call: TRBV5-1
clone_size: few
cdr3_nt: TGCGCCAGCAGCCCCTCCGGGACAGCGAACACCGGGGAGCTGTTTTTT
cdr3_aa: CASSPSGTANTGELFF

d_call: .
j_call: TRBJ2-5
v_call: TRBV29-1
clone_size: once
cdr3_nt: TGCAGCGTGGACAGAACCCAAGAGACCCAGTACTTC
cdr3_aa: CSVDRTQETQYF

d_call: .
j_call: TRBJ2-1
v_call: TRBV7-8
clone_size: few
cdr3_nt: TGTGCCAGCAGCTCTATTAGACTGTATGAGCAGTTCTTC
cdr3_aa: CASSSIRLYEQFF

d_call: .
j_call: TRBJ2-5
v_call: TRBV20-1
clone_size: .
cdr3_nt: TGCAGTGCTAGTTCGGAGACCCAGTACTTC
cdr3_aa: CSASSETQYF

d_call: .
j_call: TRBJ2-7
v_call: TRBV21-1
clone_size: few
cdr3_nt: TGTGCCAGCAGTAAAAATGGGACAGGGAGAACCTACGAGCAGTACTTC
cdr3_aa: CASSKNGTGRTYEQYF

d_call: .
j_call: TRBJ2-7
v_call: TRBV29-1
clone_size: .
cdr3_nt: TGCAGCGCCACCCCGGACAGGAGGGGCGAGCAGTACTTC
cdr3_aa: CSATPDRRGEQYF

d_call: .
j_call: TRBJ2-2
v_call: TRBV7-8
clone_size: few
cdr3_nt: TGTGCCAGCAGCTTACGGTTGCGGACCGGGGAGCTGTTTTTT
cdr3_aa: CASSLRLRTGELFF

d_call: TRBD2
j_call: TRBJ2-1
v_call: TRBV14
clone_size: .
cdr3_nt: TGTGCCAGCAGCCAAGCCCTGGGACTAAGCTCCTACAATGAGCAGTTCTTC
cdr3_aa: CASSQALGLSSYNEQFF

d_call: .
j_call: TRBJ2-7
v_call: TRBV5-1
clone_size: .
cdr3_nt: TGCGCCAGCAGCTTGGGTCTTCGGGGGGCAGCATACGAGCAGTACTTC
cdr3_aa: CASSLGLRGAAYEQYF

d_call: .
j_call: TRBJ1-4
v_call: TRBV6-6
clone_size: .
cdr3_nt: TGCGCCAGCAGTTACGGGGGGACCTCTAATGAAAAACTGTTTTTT
cdr3_aa: CASSYGGTSNEKLFF

d_call: TRBD1
j_call: TRBJ2-7
v_call: TRBV2
clone_size: few
cdr3_nt: TGTGCCAGCAGGACGACAGGGAACGACGAGCAGTACTTC
cdr3_aa: CASRTTGNDEQYF

d_call: .
j_call: TRBJ2-4
v_call: TRBV4-3
clone_size: .
cdr3_nt: TGCGCCAGCAGCCAACAAAGCGTGGACAAAAACATTCAGTACTTC
cdr3_aa: CASSQQSVDKNIQYF

d_call: .
j_call: TRBJ1-4
v_call: TRBV5-6
clone_size: .
cdr3_nt: TGTGCCAGCAGCTTGCCGAGAGAGTCGGGAAAACTGTTTTTT
cdr3_aa: CASSLPRESGKLFF

d_call: .
j_call: TRBJ2-7
v_call: TRBV29-1
clone_size: few
cdr3_nt: TGCAGCGTTGAGGTGGGTGCCTACGAGCAGTACTTC
cdr3_aa: CSVEVGAYEQYF

d_call: TRBD1
j_call: TRBJ2-1
v_call: TRBV14
clone_size: .
cdr3_nt: TGTGCCAGCAGCCAACCCCCGGACAGGGCTCGAACCAACAATGAGCAGTTCTTC
cdr3_aa: CASSQPPDRARTNNEQFF

d_call: TRBD2
j_call: TRBJ2-5
v_call: TRBV18
clone_size: .
cdr3_nt: TGTGCCAGCTCACCCAGGGAGGGGTCCCAAGAGACCCAGTACTTC
cdr3_aa: CASSPREGSQETQYF

d_call: TRBD2
j_call: TRBJ2-7
v_call: TRBV2
clone_size: once
cdr3_nt: TGTGCCAGCAGCTTGACTAGCGGGGACTACGAGCAGTACTTC
cdr3_aa: CASSLTSGDYEQYF

d_call: .
j_call: TRBJ2-5
v_call: TRBV30
clone_size: few
cdr3_nt: TGTGCCTGGAGTTGGAAAGGGGGGATAGAGACCCAGTACTTC
cdr3_aa: CAWSWKGGIETQYF

d_call: TRBD1
j_call: TRBJ2-7
v_call: TRBV6-5
clone_size: .
cdr3_nt: TGTGCCAGCAGTTACTCGTACAGGGGCCCCTACGAGCAGTACTTC
cdr3_aa: CASSYSYRGPYEQYF

d_call: TRBD2
j_call: TRBJ2-7
v_call: TRBV5-1
clone_size: .
cdr3_nt: TGCGCCAGCAGCTTGGGGCTAGCGGGCGAGCAGTACTTC
cdr3_aa: CASSLGLAGEQYF

d_call: TRBD2
j_call: TRBJ2-1
v_call: TRBV9
clone_size: .
cdr3_nt: TGTGCCAGCAGCGCGAAGCGGGGGGGCGGCAATGAGCAGTTCTTC
cdr3_aa: CASSAKRGGGNEQFF

d_call: TRBD1
j_call: TRBJ1-1
v_call: TRBV5-4
clone_size: .
cdr3_nt: TGTGCCAGCAGCTTGGGAAGACAGGGTGGCACTGAAGCTTTCTTT
cdr3_aa: CASSLGRQGGTEAFF

d_call: .
j_call: TRBJ1-1
v_call: TRBV25-1
clone_size: .
cdr3_nt: TGTGCCAGCAGTTTGGAGTCCGGGGCGACAGAAGCTTTCTTT
cdr3_aa: CASSLESGATEAFF

d_call: TRBD1
j_call: TRBJ1-2
v_call: TRBV9
clone_size: .
cdr3_nt: TGTGCCAGCAGTTCCACCGGGACAGGGGGCCGTGGCTACACCTTC
cdr3_aa: CASSSTGTGGRGYTF

d_call: .
j_call: TRBJ1-1
v_call: TRBV9
clone_size: .
cdr3_nt: TGTGCCAGCAGCAGACTGAGCACTGAAGCTTTCTTT
cdr3_aa: CASSRLSTEAFF

d_call: TRBD1
j_call: TRBJ2-1
v_call: TRBV7-9
clone_size: few
cdr3_nt: TGTGCCAGCAGCCTCACCGGGACAGGGTACAATGAGCAGTTCTTC
cdr3_aa: CASSLTGTGYNEQFF

d_call: .
j_call: TRBJ2-5
v_call: TRBV7-2
clone_size: .
cdr3_nt: TGTGCCAGCAGCCTCAACTGGCAGGGTGGCCAAGAGACCCAGTACTTC
cdr3_aa: CASSLNWQGGQETQYF

d_call: .
j_call: TRBJ2-6
v_call: TRBV2
clone_size: .
cdr3_nt: TGTGCCAGCACTACAGGCTCTGGGGCCAACGTCCTGACTTTC
cdr3_aa: CASTTGSGANVLTF